This T cell receptor (beta chain) was captured in a study of blood T cell repertoires in COVID-19. Study overall: Spain, Italy and the United States supplied samples that represented acute and convalescent COVID-19.

The CDR3 has 19 residues. This clone was seen more than once but under ten times. Per the original data handling: Scientists estimated how many nucleated cells there were by amplifying reference gene primers. Repertoires were generated with immunoSEQ multiplex PCR, while TCRdb's copy carries only in-frame clones and drops some. V and J calls plus clone size are reproduced from that table; the DNA served to infer D and trimming. The sample shows about 280,000 clones, approximately 83% of them seen only once. The chain is built from TRBV21-1 and TRBJ1-3; the table's D gene call, TRBD1, was not cross checked with the DNA. TRBV21-1 is a pseudogene locus. The source of this sequence is a woman in her 70s with acute or convalescent COVID-19. The sequencing sample was made of peripheral blood. This chain's CDR3 is CASSKAWDTLRTSGNTIYF. DNA for the CDR3: TGTGCCAGCAGCAAAGCATGGGACACGCTAAGGACCTCTGGAAACACCATATATTTT.